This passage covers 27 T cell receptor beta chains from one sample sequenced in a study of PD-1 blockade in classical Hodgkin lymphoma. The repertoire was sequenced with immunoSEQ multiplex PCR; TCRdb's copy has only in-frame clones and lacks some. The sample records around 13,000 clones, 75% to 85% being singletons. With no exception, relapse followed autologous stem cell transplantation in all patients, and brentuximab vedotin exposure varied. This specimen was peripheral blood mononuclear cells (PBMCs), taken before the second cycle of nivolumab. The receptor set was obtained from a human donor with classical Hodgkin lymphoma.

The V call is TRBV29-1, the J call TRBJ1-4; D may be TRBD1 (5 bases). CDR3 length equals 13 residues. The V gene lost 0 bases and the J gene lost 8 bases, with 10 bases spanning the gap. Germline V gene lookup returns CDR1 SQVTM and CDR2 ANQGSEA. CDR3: CSVEEGGSEKLFF. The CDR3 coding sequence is TGCAGCGTTGAAGAGGGGGGAAGCGAAAAACTGTTTTTT.

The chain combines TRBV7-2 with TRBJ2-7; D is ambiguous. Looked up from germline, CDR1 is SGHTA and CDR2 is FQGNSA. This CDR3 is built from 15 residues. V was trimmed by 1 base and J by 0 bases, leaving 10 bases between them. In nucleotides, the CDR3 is TGTGCCAGCAGCTTAGAGAGTAGCAGCTCCTACGAGCAGTACTTC. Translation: CASSLESSSSYEQYF.

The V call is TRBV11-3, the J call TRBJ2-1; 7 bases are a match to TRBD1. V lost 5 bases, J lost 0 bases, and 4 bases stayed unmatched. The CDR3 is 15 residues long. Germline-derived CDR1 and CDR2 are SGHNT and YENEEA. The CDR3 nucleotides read TGTGCCAGCAGCCTGGGACAGAGCTCCTACAATGAGCAGTTCTTC. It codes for CASSLGQSSYNEQFF.

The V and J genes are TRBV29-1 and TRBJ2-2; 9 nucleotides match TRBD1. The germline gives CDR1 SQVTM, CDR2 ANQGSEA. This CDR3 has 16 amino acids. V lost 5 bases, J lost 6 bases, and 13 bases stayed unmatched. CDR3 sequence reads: CSVSPHTGGKAGELFF. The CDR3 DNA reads TGCAGCGTTTCACCGCACACAGGGGGCAAGGCCGGGGAGCTGTTTTTT.

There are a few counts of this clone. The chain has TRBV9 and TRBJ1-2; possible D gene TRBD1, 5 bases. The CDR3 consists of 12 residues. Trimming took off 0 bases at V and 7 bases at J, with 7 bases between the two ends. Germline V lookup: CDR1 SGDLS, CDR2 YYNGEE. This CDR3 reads CASSVGGGGYTF. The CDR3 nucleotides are TGTGCCAGCAGCGTAGGGGGCGGTGGCTACACCTTC.

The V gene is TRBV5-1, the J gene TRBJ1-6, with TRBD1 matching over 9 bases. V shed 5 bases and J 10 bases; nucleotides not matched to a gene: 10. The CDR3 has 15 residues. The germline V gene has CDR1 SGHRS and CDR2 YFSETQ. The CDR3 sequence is CASRSGTGIDSPLHF. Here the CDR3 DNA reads TGCGCCAGCAGATCCGGGACAGGGATTGACTCACCCCTCCACTTT.

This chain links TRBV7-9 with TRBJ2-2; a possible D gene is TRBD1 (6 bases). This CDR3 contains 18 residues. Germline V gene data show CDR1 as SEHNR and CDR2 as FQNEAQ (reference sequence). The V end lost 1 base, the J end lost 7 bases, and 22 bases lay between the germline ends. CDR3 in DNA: TGTGCCAGCAGCTTAGGCTTGGGACAAGGAAACGGGGTCGGGGAGCTGTTTTTT. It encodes CASSLGLGQGNGVGELFF.

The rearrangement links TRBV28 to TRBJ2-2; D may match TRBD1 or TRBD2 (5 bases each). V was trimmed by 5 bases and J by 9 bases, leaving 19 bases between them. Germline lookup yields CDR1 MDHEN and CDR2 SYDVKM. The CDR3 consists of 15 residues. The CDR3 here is CASSPTGTAKRELFF. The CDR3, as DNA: TGTGCCAGCAGTCCGACCGGGACGGCTAAGCGGGAGCTGTTTTTT.

DNA of the CDR3: TGTGCCAGCAGCCCCGGGACACCGAACACTGAAGCTTTCTTT. Amino acid sequence: CASSPGTPNTEAFF. The chain is built from TRBV7-9 and TRBJ1-1; possible D gene TRBD1, 6 bases. The CDR3 covers 14 residues. The germline V gene has CDR1 SEHNR and CDR2 FQNEAQ (reference sequence). V lost 5 bases to trimming and J lost 1 base, with 11 bases between them.

CDR3 residues: CASSAAGYAEQFF. The CDR3 DNA follows: TGTGCCAGCAGTGCCGCGGGGTACGCGGAGCAGTTCTTC. The chain recombines TRBV6-4 with TRBJ2-1, with D perhaps TRBD2 (6 bases). The CDR3 length is 13 residues. Germline lookup yields CDR1 MRHNA and CDR2 SNTAGT. The germline V and J ends were trimmed by 4 bases and 10 bases, with 14 bases remaining between them.

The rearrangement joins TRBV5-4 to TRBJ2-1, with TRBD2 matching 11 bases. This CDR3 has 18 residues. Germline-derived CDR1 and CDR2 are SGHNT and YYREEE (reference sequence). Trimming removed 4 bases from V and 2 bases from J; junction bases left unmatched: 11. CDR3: CASSISGGAMGAYNEQFF. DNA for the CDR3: TGTGCCAGCAGCATTAGCGGGGGGGCTATGGGTGCCTACAATGAGCAGTTCTTC.

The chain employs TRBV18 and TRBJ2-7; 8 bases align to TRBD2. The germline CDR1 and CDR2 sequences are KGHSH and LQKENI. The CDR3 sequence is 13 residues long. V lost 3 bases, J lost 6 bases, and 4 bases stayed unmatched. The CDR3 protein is CASSPFGGGEQYF. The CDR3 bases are TGTGCCAGCTCACCCTTCGGGGGGGGCGAGCAGTACTTC. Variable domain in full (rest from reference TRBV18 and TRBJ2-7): NAGVMQNPRHLVRRRGQEARLRCSPMKGHSHVYWYRQLPEEGLKFMVYLQKENIIDESGMPKERFSAEFPKEGPSILRIQQVVRGDSAAYFCASSPFGGGEQYFGPGTRLTVT.

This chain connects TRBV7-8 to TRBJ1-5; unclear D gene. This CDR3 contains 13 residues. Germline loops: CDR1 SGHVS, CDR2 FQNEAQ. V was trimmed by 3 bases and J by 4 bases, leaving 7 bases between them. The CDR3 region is CASSFGANQPQHF. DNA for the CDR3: TGTGCCAGCAGCTTCGGAGCAAATCAGCCCCAGCATTTT.

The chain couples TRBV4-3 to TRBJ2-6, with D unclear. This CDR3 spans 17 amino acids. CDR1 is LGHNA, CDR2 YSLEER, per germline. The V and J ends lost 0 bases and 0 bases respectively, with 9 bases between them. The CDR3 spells CASSQDASSSGANVLTF. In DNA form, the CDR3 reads TGCGCCAGCAGCCAAGATGCATCGAGCTCTGGGGCCAACGTCCTGACTTTC.

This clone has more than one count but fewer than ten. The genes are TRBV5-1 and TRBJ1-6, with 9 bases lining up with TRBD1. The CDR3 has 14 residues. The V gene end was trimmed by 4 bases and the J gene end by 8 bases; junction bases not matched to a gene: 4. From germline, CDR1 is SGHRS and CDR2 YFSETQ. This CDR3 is CASSARDRDSPLHF. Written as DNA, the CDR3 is TGCGCCAGCAGCGCACGGGACAGGGATTCACCCCTCCACTTT.

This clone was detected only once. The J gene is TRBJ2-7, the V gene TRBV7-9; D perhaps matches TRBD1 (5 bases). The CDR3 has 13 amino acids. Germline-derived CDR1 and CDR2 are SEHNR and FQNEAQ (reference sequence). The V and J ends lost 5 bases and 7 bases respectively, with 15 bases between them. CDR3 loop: CASSPRASREQYF. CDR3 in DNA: TGTGCCAGCAGCCCCAGGGCCTCTAGGGAGCAGTACTTC.

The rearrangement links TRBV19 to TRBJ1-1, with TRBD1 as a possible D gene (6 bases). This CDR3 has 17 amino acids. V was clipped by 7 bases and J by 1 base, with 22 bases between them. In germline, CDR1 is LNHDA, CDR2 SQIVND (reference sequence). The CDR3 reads CASKKPALDSGNTEAFF. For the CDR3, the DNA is TGTGCCAGTAAAAAACCGGCGTTGGACAGTGGGAACACTGAAGCTTTCTTT.

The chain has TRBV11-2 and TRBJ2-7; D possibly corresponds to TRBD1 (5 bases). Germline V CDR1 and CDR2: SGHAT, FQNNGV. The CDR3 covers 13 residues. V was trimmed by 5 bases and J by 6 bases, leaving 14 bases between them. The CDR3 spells CASSLGQDTEQYF. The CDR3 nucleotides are TGTGCCAGCAGCCTCGGGCAGGACACCGAGCAGTACTTC.

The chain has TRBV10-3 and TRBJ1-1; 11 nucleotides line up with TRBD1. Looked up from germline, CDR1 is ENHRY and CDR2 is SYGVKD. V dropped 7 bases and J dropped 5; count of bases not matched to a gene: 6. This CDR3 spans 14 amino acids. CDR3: CAITADRGRTEAFF. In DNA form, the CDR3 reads TGTGCCATCACCGCGGACAGGGGGCGAACTGAAGCTTTCTTT.

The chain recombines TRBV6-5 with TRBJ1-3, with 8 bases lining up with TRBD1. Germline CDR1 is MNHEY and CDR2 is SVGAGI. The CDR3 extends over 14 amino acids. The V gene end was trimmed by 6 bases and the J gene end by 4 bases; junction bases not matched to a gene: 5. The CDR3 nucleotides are TGTGCCAGCAGCGGACAGGGAGTCGGAAACACCATATATTTT. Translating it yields CASSGQGVGNTIYF.

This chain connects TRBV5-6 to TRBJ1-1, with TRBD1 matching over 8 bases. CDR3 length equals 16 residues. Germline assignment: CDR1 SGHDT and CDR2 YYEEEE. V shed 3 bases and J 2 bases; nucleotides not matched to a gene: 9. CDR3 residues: CASSWRAGGLNTEAFF. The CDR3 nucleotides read TGTGCCAGCAGCTGGAGGGCAGGGGGCTTAAACACTGAAGCTTTCTTT.

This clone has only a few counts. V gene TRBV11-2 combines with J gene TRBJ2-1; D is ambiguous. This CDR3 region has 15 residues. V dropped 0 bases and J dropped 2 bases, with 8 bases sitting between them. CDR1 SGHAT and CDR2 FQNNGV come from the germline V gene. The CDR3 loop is CASSLDPTTYNEQFF. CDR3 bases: TGTGCCAGCAGCTTAGATCCCACTACCTACAATGAGCAGTTCTTC.

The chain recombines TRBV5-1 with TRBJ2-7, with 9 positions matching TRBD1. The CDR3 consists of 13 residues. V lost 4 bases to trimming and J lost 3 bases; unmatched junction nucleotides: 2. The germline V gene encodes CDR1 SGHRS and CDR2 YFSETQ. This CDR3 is CASSKTGGYEQYF. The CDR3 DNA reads TGCGCCAGCAGCAAGACAGGGGGCTACGAGCAGTACTTC.

The CDR3: CASSERGLLGYSPLHF. The CDR3 DNA follows: TGTGCCAGCAGTGAACGGGGCCTCCTCGGGTATTCACCCCTCCACTTT. The rearrangement links TRBV6-1 to TRBJ1-6; D perhaps matches TRBD1 (5 bases). The germline V gene has CDR1 MNHNS and CDR2 SASEGT. The CDR3 loop spans 16 amino acids. V lost 2 bases and J lost 8, with 16 bases in between.

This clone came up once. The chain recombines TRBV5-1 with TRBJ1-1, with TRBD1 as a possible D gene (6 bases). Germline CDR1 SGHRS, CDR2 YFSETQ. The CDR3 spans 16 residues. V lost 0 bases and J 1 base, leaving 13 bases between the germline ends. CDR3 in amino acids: CASSLEGGTRNTEAFF. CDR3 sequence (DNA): TGCGCCAGCAGCTTGGAGGGGGGGACCAGGAACACTGAAGCTTTCTTT.

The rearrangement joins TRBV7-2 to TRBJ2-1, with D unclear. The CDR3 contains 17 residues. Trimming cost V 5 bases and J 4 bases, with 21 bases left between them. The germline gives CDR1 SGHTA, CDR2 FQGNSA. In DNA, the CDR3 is TGTGCCAGCAGCACCTATACCGGTCTCGGAAGGTACAATGAGCAGTTCTTC. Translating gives CASSTYTGLGRYNEQFF.

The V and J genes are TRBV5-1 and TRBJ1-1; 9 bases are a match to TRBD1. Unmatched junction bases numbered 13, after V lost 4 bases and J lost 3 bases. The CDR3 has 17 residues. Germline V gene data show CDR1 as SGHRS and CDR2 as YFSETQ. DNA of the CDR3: TGCGCCAGCAGCCAAGTCCCGGGACAGGGACCCGACACTGAAGCTTTCTTT. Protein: CASSQVPGQGPDTEAFF.